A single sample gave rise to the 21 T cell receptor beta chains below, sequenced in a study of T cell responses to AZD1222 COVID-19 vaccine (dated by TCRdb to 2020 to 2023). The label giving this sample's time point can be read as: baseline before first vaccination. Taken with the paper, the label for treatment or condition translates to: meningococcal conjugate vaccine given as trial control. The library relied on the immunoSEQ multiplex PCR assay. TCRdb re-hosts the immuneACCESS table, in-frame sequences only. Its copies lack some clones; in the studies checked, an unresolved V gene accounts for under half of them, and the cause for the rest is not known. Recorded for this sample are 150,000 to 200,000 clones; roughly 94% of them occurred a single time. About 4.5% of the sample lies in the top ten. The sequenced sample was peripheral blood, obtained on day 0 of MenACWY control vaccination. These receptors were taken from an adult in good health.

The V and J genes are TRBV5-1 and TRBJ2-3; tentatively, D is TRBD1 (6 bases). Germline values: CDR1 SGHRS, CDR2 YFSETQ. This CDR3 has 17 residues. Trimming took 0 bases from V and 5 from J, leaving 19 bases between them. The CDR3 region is CASSLDQGSIAGDTQYF. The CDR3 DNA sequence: TGCGCCAGCAGCTTGGACCAGGGGTCAATCGCTGGAGATACGCAGTATTTT.

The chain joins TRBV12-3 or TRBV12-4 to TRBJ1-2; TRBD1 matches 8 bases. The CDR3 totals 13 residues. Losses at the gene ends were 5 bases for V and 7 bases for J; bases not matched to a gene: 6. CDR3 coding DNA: TGTGCCAGCAGTGTATCAGGGGGCCTTGGCTACACCTTC. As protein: CASSVSGGLGYTF.

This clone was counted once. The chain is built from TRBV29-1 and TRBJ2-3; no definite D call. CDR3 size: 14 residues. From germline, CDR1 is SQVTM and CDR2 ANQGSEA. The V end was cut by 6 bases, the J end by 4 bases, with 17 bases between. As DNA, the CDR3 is TGCAGCGTCCTTCCCAGCGTTGAGCCAGATACGCAGTATTTT. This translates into CSVLPSVEPDTQYF.

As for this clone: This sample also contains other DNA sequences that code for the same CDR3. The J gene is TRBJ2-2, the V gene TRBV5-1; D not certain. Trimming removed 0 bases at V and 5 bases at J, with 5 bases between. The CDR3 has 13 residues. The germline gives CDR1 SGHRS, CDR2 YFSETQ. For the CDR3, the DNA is TGCGCCAGCAGCTTGGAAGGAACCGGGGAGCTGTTTTTT. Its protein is CASSLEGTGELFF.

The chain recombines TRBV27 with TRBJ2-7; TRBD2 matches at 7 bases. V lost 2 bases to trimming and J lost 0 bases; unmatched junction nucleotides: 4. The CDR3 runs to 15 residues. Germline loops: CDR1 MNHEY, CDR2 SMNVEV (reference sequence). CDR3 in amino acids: CASSLGRGTSYEQYF. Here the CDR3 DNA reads TGTGCCAGCAGTTTAGGGCGGGGGACCTCCTACGAGCAGTACTTC.

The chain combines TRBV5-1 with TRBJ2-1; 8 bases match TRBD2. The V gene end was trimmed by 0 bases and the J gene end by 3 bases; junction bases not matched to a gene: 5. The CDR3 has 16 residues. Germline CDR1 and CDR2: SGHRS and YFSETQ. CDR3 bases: TGCGCCAGCAGCTTGGCCGGGAGGGCCAGCTACAATGAGCAGTTCTTC. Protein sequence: CASSLAGRASYNEQFF.

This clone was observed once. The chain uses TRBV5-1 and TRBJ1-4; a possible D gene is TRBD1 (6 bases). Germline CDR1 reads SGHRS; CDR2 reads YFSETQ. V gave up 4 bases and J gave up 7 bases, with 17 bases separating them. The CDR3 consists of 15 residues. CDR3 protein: CASSRGGGEREKLFF. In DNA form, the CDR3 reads TGCGCCAGCAGCCGAGGGGGTGGGGAGCGTGAAAAACTGTTTTTT.

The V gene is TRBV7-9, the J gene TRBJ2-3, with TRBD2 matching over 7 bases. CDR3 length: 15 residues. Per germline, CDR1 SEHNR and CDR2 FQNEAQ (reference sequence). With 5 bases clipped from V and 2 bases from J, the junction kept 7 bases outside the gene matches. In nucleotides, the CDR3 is TGTGCCAGCAGCCCCTCTAGCGGAAACACAGATACGCAGTATTTT. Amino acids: CASSPSSGNTDTQYF.

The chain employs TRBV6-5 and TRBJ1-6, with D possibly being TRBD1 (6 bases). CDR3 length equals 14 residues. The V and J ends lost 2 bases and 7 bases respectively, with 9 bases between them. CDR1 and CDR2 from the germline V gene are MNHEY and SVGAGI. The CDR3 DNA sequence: TGTGCCAGCAGTTACAGCAGGGGCAATTCACCCCTCCACTTT. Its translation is CASSYSRGNSPLHF.

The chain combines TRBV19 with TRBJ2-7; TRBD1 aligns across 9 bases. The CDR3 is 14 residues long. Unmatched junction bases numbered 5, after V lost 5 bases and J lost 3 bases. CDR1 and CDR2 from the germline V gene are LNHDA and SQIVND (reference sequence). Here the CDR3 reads CASSPKTGGYEQYF. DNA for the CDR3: TGTGCCAGTAGTCCAAAGACAGGGGGCTACGAGCAGTACTTC.

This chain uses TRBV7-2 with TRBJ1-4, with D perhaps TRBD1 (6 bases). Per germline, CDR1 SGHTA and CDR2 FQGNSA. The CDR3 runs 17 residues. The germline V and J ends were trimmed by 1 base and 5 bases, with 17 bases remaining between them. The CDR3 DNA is TGTGCCAGCAGCTTAGGGGGGGCGTGGCGTGGAAATGAAAAACTGTTTTTT. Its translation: CASSLGGAWRGNEKLFF.

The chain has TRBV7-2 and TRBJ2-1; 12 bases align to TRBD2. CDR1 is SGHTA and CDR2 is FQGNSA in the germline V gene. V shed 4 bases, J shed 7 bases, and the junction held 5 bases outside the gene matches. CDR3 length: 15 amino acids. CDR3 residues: CASSSTSGRWNEQFF. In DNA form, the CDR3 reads TGTGCCAGCAGCTCCACTAGCGGGAGGTGGAATGAGCAGTTCTTC.

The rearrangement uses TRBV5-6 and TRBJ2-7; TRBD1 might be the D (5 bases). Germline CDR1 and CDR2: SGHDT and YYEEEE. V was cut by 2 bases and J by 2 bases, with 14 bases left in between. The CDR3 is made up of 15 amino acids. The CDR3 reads CASSFQQALPYEQYF. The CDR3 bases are TGTGCCAGCAGCTTCCAACAGGCCCTCCCCTACGAGCAGTACTTC. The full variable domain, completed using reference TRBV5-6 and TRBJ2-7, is DAGVTQSPTHLIKTRGQQVTLRCSPKSGHDTVSWYQQALGQGPQFIFQYYEEEERQRGNFPDRFSGHQFPNYSSELNVNALLLGDSALYLCASSFQQALPYEQYFGPGTRLTVT.

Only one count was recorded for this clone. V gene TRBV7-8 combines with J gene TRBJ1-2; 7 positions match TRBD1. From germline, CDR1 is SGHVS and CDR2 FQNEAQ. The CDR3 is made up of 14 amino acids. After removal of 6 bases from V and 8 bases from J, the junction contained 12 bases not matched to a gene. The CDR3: CASRGTRTGSGYTF. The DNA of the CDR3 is TGTGCCAGCAGAGGTACCAGGACAGGTTCCGGCTACACCTTC. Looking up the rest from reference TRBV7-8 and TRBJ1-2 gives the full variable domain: GAGVSQSPRYKVAKRGQDVALRCDPISGHVSLFWYQQALGQGPEFLTYFQNEAQLDKSGLPSDRFFAERPEGSVSTLKIQRTQQEDSAVYLCASRGTRTGSGYTFGSGTRLTVV.

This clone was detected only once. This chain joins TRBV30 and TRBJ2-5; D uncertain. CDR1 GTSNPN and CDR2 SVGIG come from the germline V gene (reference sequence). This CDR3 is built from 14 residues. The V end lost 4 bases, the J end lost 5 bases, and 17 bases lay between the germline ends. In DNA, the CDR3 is TGTGCCTGGACCACTAAGGGTACAGCGGAGACCCAGTACTTC. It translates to CAWTTKGTAETQYF.

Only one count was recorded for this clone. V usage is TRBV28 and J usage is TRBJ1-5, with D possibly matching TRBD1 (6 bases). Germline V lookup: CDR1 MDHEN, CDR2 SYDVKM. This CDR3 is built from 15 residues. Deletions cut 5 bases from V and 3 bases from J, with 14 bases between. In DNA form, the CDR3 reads TGTGCCAGCAGTAAACCTGACAGGCTCAATCAGCCCCAGCATTTT. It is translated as CASSKPDRLNQPQHF.

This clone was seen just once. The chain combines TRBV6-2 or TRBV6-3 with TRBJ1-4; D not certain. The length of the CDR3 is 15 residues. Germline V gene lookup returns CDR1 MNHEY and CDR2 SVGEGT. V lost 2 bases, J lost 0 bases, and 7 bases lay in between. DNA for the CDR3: TGTGCCAGCAGTTACGCAGAGTCAACTAATGAAAAACTGTTTTTT. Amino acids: CASSYAESTNEKLFF.

The CDR3 is CASSYLPPTDLYEQYF. CDR3 nucleotides: TGTGCCAGCAGTTACCTGCCACCAACTGACCTCTACGAGCAGTACTTC. The chain has TRBV6-5 and TRBJ2-7; no clear D gene. The CDR3 is 16 residues long. The germline gives CDR1 MNHEY, CDR2 SVGAGI. V was pared by 2 bases and J by 3 bases, with 17 bases between.

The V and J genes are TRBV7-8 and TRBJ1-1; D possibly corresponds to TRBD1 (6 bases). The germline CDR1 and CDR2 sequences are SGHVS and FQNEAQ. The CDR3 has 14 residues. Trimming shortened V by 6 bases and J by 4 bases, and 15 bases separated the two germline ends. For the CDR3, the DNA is TGTGCCAGCAGACTCCCAGGGGCCAGCACTGAAGCTTTCTTT. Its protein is CASRLPGASTEAFF.

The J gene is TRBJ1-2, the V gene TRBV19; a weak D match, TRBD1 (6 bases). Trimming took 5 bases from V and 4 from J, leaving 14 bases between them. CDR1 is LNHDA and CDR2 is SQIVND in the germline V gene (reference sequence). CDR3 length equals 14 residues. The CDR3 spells CASSPRGRGYGYTF. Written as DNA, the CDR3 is TGTGCCAGTAGTCCCAGGGGCCGGGGCTATGGCTACACCTTC.

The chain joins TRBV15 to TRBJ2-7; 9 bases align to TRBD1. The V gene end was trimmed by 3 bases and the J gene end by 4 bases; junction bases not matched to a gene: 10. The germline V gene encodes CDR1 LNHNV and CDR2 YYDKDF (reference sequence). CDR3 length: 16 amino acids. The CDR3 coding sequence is TGTGCCACCAGCAGTGCCCTCCGGGACAGGGCGTACGAGCAGTACTTC. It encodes CATSSALRDRAYEQYF.